This TCR beta chain was sequenced for a study of T cells after yellow fever vaccination. For the study at large: Some fractions had low cell numbers, and these were prepared with SMART-Seq v4 Ultra Low Input. Broader study findings: In post-booster samples, most primary-vaccination clones reappeared (about 96% CD4, roughly 90% CD8). Weaker overall was a secondary response that nonetheless peaked faster, on day 5 versus 15.

This clonotype was counted at least ten times. The trim removed 5 bases at V and 6 bases at J, leaving 12 bases unmatched. The CDR3 has 16 amino acids. In making TCR cDNA, 5'RACE template switching added a universal primer site and UMIs to it. Via MiXCR, TCRdb re-called the 5' RACE reads, giving one row per CDR3 protein. The table has roughly 94,000 distinct CDR3 sequences, almost 9% seen once. The chain uses TRBV12-3 or TRBV12-4 and TRBJ2-3, with TRBD1 matching over 9 bases. The sample in question was CD8+ T cells not binding an NS4B(214-222) dextramer, sorted from PBMCs, obtained roughly 15 days after the first yellow fever vaccination. This TCR derives from a man aged 18 to 30 who received the YFV17D yellow fever vaccine. The CDR3 reads CASSPLGQGMGDTQYF. The CDR3 nucleotides read TGTGCCAGCAGTCCCCTGGGACAGGGAATGGGGGATACGCAGTATTTT.